The T cell receptor (beta chain) under discussion was sequenced for a study of cytomegalovirus exposure and HLA in healthy donors. General study points: Reports showed the classifier diagnosing cytomegalovirus status with high specificity and sensitivity. Presence/absence analyses assumed roughly uniform sequencing depth across donors, which may not hold. HLA-A and HLA-B allele assignments for most subjects were reportedly predicted accurately using TCR beta sequences.

Use of 60 Vbeta and 13 Jbeta primers characterized the PCR. Assay: immunoSEQ multiplex PCR; the TCRdb copy retains only in-frame clones and omits some. The table shows about 190,000 clones, with approximately 80% occurring only once. Trimming removed 0 bases at V and 2 bases at J, with 9 bases between. Germline V gene sequence: CDR1 SGHDT, CDR2 YYEEEE. This CDR3 spans 14 amino acids. Concerning this clone: What it binds is not known.

The sequence came from a woman between 45 and 65 years old in good health and CMV-seropositive. The genes are TRBV5-6 and TRBJ2-7; tentatively, D is TRBD2 (7 bases). Sequenced: PBMCs. CDR3: CASSLEGGPYEQYF. The CDR3, as DNA: TGTGCCAGCAGCTTGGAGGGGGGGCCCTACGAGCAGTACTTC.